The 20 T cell receptor beta chains below come from one sample, sequenced in a study of T cell repertoires in cytomegalovirus infection. These receptors' antigens are unknown. TCRdb analysed the reads with MiXCR anew, one entry per CDR3 protein. The table includes about 220,000 distinct CDR3 sequences, around 40% detected once. The source was CD8+ T cells from cultured PBMCs, collected from culture after CMV antigen stimulation. The receptor source for this set is a human donor in good health (CMV status not recorded). Some clones in this sample may be carry-over from other donors' samples.

The chain uses TRBV19 and TRBJ2-2; D is undetermined. This CDR3 is built from 14 residues. Germline V gene lookup returns CDR1 LNHDA and CDR2 SQIVND (reference sequence). Trimming left V 3 bases short and J 0 bases short, with 5 bases between. CDR3 DNA sequence: TGTGCCAGTAGTATCCCAGCGAACACCGGGGAGCTGTTTTTT. Protein: CASSIPANTGELFF.

The rearrangement links TRBV27 to TRBJ2-5; TRBD2 might be the D (6 bases). The V end was cut by 3 bases, the J end by 7 bases, with 18 bases between. The germline CDR1 and CDR2 sequences are MNHEY and SMNVEV (reference sequence). The CDR3 consists of 15 residues. The CDR3 coding sequence is TGTGCCAGCAGTTTCACGGAATCAAGGAGGGGGACCCAGTACTTC. It is translated as CASSFTESRRGTQYF.

This clonotype turned up a few times. V is TRBV11-2 and J is TRBJ2-5, with 9 bases matching TRBD2. V lost 5 bases, J lost 2 bases, and 3 bases stayed unmatched. Per the germline V gene, CDR1 is SGHAT and CDR2 is FQNNGV. The CDR3 length is 14 residues. CDR3 in DNA: TGTGCCAGCAGCCCTACTAGCGGGCAAGAGACCCAGTACTTC. It codes for CASSPTSGQETQYF.

A few counts support this clonotype. The chain combines TRBV7-9 with TRBJ2-1; TRBD2 might be the D (5 bases). V was pared by 6 bases and J by 6 bases, with 15 bases between. CDR1 and CDR2 from the germline V gene are SEHNR and FQNEAQ (reference sequence). This CDR3 has 14 residues. CDR3: CASRFEGAGNEQFF. The CDR3 coding sequence is TGTGCCAGCAGGTTTGAGGGAGCCGGCAATGAGCAGTTCTTC.

This clonotype was detected a few times. The chain carries TRBV6-1 and TRBJ2-2; 7 nucleotides line up with TRBD2. Germline V gene data show CDR1 as MNHNS and CDR2 as SASEGT. The CDR3 spans 17 residues. The V segment lost 5 bases and the J segment 6 bases; nucleotides outside the gene matches: 15. DNA for the CDR3: TGTGCCAGCAGTAGCGCCTGGACTAGTAGCCTGGCCGGGGAGCTGTTTTTT. The encoded protein is CASSSAWTSSLAGELFF.

This clonotype showed up just a few times. V gene TRBV7-4 combines with J gene TRBJ2-3, with no clear D. Trimming pared 5 bases from V and 0 bases from J, leaving 12 bases between. The CDR3 is 15 amino acids. Germline V gene sequence: CDR1 SGHVT, CDR2 SQSDAQ. CDR3 bases: TGTGCCAGCAGCCTGCTGAGTACTAGCACAGATACGCAGTATTTT. It specifies CASSLLSTSTDTQYF.

The chain combines TRBV20-1 with TRBJ2-1; the D gene is possibly TRBD1 (7 bases). Germline loops: CDR1 DFQATT, CDR2 SNEGSKA (reference sequence). Trimming removed 2 bases at V and 7 bases at J, with 12 bases between. The CDR3 is 13 residues long. DNA of the CDR3: TGCAGTGCTAGACCGCAGGGGGGTAATGAGCAGTTCTTC. Residues: CSARPQGGNEQFF.

The V call is TRBV27, the J call TRBJ1-5; no clear D. V dropped 2 bases and J dropped 1 base, with 6 bases sitting between them. This CDR3 contains 14 residues. CDR1 and CDR2 (germline): MNHEY, SMNVEV (reference sequence). Written as DNA, the CDR3 is TGTGCCAGCAGTTTAAGTGAAAGCAATCAGCCCCAGCATTTT. This encodes CASSLSESNQPQHF.

This clonotype was seen a single time. The chain uses TRBV7-2 and TRBJ2-3; TRBD2 might be the D (7 bases). Germline values: CDR1 SGHTA, CDR2 FQGNSA. The CDR3 is made up of 15 amino acids. Trimming shortened V by 7 bases and J by 5 bases, and 19 bases separated the two germline ends. CDR3 sequence reads: CASTPGGGGGDTQYF. In DNA, the CDR3 is TGTGCCAGCACCCCCGGAGGGGGGGGTGGAGATACGCAGTATTTT.

This clonotype came up a few times. The V call is TRBV6-1, the J call TRBJ2-7; tentatively, D is TRBD2 (5 bases). V lost 1 base to trimming and J lost 4 bases, with 11 bases between them. CDR3 size: 14 residues. CDR1 is MNHNS and CDR2 is SASEGT in the germline V gene. The CDR3 spells CASSEVDGEYEQYF. CDR3 DNA: TGTGCCAGCAGTGAAGTGGACGGGGAATACGAGCAGTACTTC.

In DNA, the CDR3 is TGTGCCAGCAGCTCCGCGGACACCCTCGCTGGGGCCAACGTCCTGACTTTC. It yields the protein CASSSADTLAGANVLTF. This chain links TRBV5-4 with TRBJ2-6; perhaps TRBD1 as D (5 bases). Germline assignment: CDR1 SGHNT and CDR2 YYREEE (reference sequence). CDR3 length equals 17 residues. Trimming took off 3 bases at V and 2 bases at J, with 15 bases between the two ends.

The chain links TRBV7-6 to TRBJ1-1; D unresolved. This CDR3 has 13 residues. Germline V CDR1 and CDR2: SGHVS, FNYEAQ. Between the trimmed V and J ends, which lost 3 bases and 1 base, there was a span of 6 bases. CDR3 in amino acids: CASSFHENTEAFF. The CDR3 DNA reads TGTGCCAGCAGCTTTCATGAGAACACTGAAGCTTTCTTT.

This clonotype was recorded a few times. The rearrangement joins TRBV6-1 to TRBJ2-5, with D unclear. The CDR3 sequence is 14 residues long. In germline, CDR1 is MNHNS, CDR2 SASEGT. Trimming left V 3 bases short and J 3 bases short, with 11 bases between. The CDR3 coding sequence is TGTGCCAGCAGTGATTCCGTCAGCGAAGAGACCCAGTACTTC. Amino acid sequence: CASSDSVSEETQYF.

This clonotype was picked up a small number of times. The chain employs TRBV12-5 and TRBJ2-2; D is unclear. This CDR3 is 15 amino acids long. The V end lost 0 bases, the J end lost 4 bases, and 9 bases lay between the germline ends. Per the germline V gene, CDR1 is LGHNT and CDR2 is FRNRAP. The CDR3 loop reads CASGLVPSPTGELFF. The CDR3, as DNA: TGTGCTAGTGGTTTGGTACCTTCCCCCACCGGGGAGCTGTTTTTT.

V is TRBV25-1 and J is TRBJ1-2; D gene ambiguous. The CDR3 runs to 12 residues. CDR1 MGHDK and CDR2 SYGVNS come from the germline V gene. V shed 8 bases and J shed 2 bases, with 9 bases lying between them. The CDR3 nucleotides are TGTGCCAGCCTAGGATCAAACTATGGCTACACCTTC. It specifies CASLGSNYGYTF.

DNA of the CDR3: TGTGCCAGCAGCTTAGGTATTACTTCCGAGCAGTACTTC. Translation gives CASSLGITSEQYF. V usage is TRBV11-2 and J usage is TRBJ2-7; D is uncertain. Germline V gene lookup returns CDR1 SGHAT and CDR2 FQNNGV. V dropped 1 base and J dropped 6 bases, with 10 bases sitting between them. The CDR3 runs to 13 residues. The entire variable domain, with the rest obtained from reference TRBV11-2 and TRBJ2-7, is as follows: EAGVAQSPRYKIIEKRQSVAFWCNPISGHATLYWYQQILGQGPKLLIQFQNNGVVDDSQLPKDRFSAERLKGVDSTLKIQPAKLEDSAVYLCASSLGITSEQYFGPGTRLTVT.

This clonotype was picked up a small number of times. The genes are TRBV6-1 and TRBJ2-7, with D perhaps assigned TRBD1 or TRBD2 (7 bases each). The CDR3 is made up of 15 amino acids. Trimming shortened V by 1 base and J by 4 bases, and 14 bases separated the two germline ends. The germline CDR1 and CDR2 sequences are MNHNS and SASEGT. This CDR3 is CASSEGEGASYEQYF. In DNA form, the CDR3 reads TGTGCCAGCAGTGAAGGGGAGGGGGCCTCTTACGAGCAGTACTTC.

This clonotype was recorded a few times. This CDR3 reads CASSAPGQGHYEQYF. CDR3 coding DNA: TGTGCCAGCAGCGCTCCGGGACAGGGTCACTACGAGCAGTACTTC. The V gene is TRBV7-2, the J gene TRBJ2-7, with 9 bases aligning to TRBD1. The CDR3 consists of 15 residues. Germline CDR1 and CDR2: SGHTA and FQGNSA. Trimming cost V 5 bases and J 3 bases; bases outside gene matches: 8.

The chain links TRBV7-8 to TRBJ1-2, with a tentative D call TRBD1 (6 bases). Trimming pared 4 bases from V and 3 bases from J, leaving 18 bases between. Per the germline V gene, CDR1 is SGHVS and CDR2 is FQNEAQ. The CDR3 covers 16 residues. The CDR3 is CASSSRGEGADYGYTF. Written as DNA, the CDR3 is TGTGCCAGCAGCTCGAGGGGGGAAGGGGCGGACTATGGCTACACCTTC.

V is TRBV11-1 and J is TRBJ2-7; D might be TRBD2 (5 bases). The germline CDR1 and CDR2 sequences are SGHAT and FQDESV (reference sequence). V lost 4 bases and J 0 bases, leaving 13 bases between the germline ends. The CDR3 is 15 residues long. CDR3: CASSSGLSSSYEQYF. The CDR3 DNA follows: TGTGCCAGCAGCTCAGGACTCTCGAGCTCCTACGAGCAGTACTTC.